This note documents a single TCR beta chain sequence. Sequencing used immunoSEQ multiplex PCR; TCRdb keeps in-frame clones, though not all of them. The sample has 40,000 to 50,000 clones; approximately 94% are singletons. This entry is derived from a study of control samples from healthy donors and cancer patients. The sequence derives from a man between 60 and 70 years old in good health. What was sequenced was blood.

CDR3 protein: CASISSQGASTDTQYF. In DNA, the CDR3 is TGTGCCAGCATCTCTTCCCAGGGGGCTAGCACAGATACGCAGTATTTT. This chain connects TRBV28 to TRBJ2-3; 8 positions agree with TRBD1. Germline V gene lookup returns CDR1 MDHEN and CDR2 SYDVKM. V was pared by 7 bases and J by 0 bases, with 9 bases of the junction left unmatched. The CDR3 consists of 16 residues.